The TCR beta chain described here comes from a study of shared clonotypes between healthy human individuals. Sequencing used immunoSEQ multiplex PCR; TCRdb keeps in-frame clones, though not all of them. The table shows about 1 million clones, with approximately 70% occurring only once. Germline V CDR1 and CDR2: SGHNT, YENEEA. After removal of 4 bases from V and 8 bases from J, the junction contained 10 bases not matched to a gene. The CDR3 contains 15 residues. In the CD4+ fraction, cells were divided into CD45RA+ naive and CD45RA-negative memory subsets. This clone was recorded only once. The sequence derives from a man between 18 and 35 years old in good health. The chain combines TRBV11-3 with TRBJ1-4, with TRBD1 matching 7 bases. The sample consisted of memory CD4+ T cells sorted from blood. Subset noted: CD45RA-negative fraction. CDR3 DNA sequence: TGTGCCAGCAGCTCCTCGACAGGGCCTAGGGAAAAACTGTTTTTT. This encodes CASSSSTGPREKLFF.